The 21 T cell receptor beta chains listed next were all sequenced from one sample in a study of T cells in Graves' hyperthyroidism and ophthalmopathy. Amplified TCR beta CDR3 regions came from RNA transcripts. An initial round of RT-PCR targeting the TCR CDR3 relied on the HTBI primer set. MiXCR, run by TCRdb on the multiplex PCR reads, gives a single entry per CDR3 protein. The profile covers approximately 510,000 distinct CDR3 sequences, with 46% appearing a single time and 35% to 50% taken by the ten largest. Specimen: peripheral blood or thyroid tissue (not recorded which). These receptors were taken from an adult woman with Graves' disease, either hyperthyroidism or ophthalmopathy (not recorded which).

This chain links TRBV10-3 with TRBJ1-2, with D possibly TRBD1 on 5 matching bases. Germline CDR1 is ENHRY and CDR2 is SYGVKD. Trimming left V 3 bases short and J 8 bases short, with 22 bases between. This CDR3 has 16 residues. Here the CDR3 DNA reads TGTGCCATCAGTGACAGGTCCGTCGCGCAGGGAGAGGGCTACACCTTC. Translated, it gives CAISDRSVAQGEGYTF.

V and J are TRBV10-3 and TRBJ1-5, with 8 bases lining up with TRBD1. Germline loops: CDR1 ENHRY, CDR2 SYGVKD. The CDR3 is 15 amino acids. Germline trimming cut 6 bases from V and 3 bases from J; bases unmatched to any gene: 7. CDR3 sequence reads: CAIRGGQGLNQPQHF. The CDR3 nucleotides are TGTGCCATCAGGGGAGGACAGGGACTCAATCAGCCCCAGCATTTT.

This chain uses TRBV2 with TRBJ2-5; 10 bases agree with TRBD2. The CDR3 sequence is 14 residues long. The germline CDR1 and CDR2 sequences are SNHLY and FYNNEI. The V gene end was trimmed by 3 bases and the J gene end by 4 bases; junction bases not matched to a gene: 2. The CDR3 nucleotides read TGTGCCAGCAGTGATCCTAGCGGGGGAGAGACCCAGTACTTC. This codes for CASSDPSGGETQYF.

This clonotype was observed at least ten times. This chain joins TRBV20-1 and TRBJ2-2; 10 nucleotides agree with TRBD2. The CDR3 loop spans 16 amino acids. The germline CDR1 and CDR2 sequences are DFQATT and SNEGSKA (reference sequence). Losses at the gene ends were 0 bases for V and 6 bases for J; bases not matched to a gene: 7. DNA for the CDR3: TGCAGTGCTAGAGATACGAGCGGGAGGGCGGCCGGGGAGCTGTTTTTT. Amino acid sequence: CSARDTSGRAAGELFF.

The rearrangement uses TRBV10-3 and TRBJ2-7, with 8 bases lining up with TRBD1. This CDR3 contains 11 residues. Germline values: CDR1 ENHRY, CDR2 SYGVKD. After removal of 7 bases from V and 12 bases from J, the junction contained 8 bases not matched to a gene. CDR3 loop: CAINPGDRMYF. In DNA form, the CDR3 reads TGTGCCATCAATCCGGGGGACAGGATGTACTTC.

To note about this clonotype: Given a much more abundant clone one base away, this may be a read error. V is TRBV7-9 and J is TRBJ2-7; D not resolved. Germline V gives CDR1 SEHNR, CDR2 FQNEAQ (reference sequence). The CDR3 length is 12 residues. The CDR3 coding sequence is TGTGCCAGCAGCGATTTGCCCCACGAGCGGTACTTC. This encodes CASSDLPHERYF.

The chain joins TRBV12-3 or TRBV12-4 to TRBJ1-4, with a possible D match to TRBD1 (5 bases). V was cut by 3 bases and J by 3 bases, with 14 bases left in between. The CDR3 is 16 amino acids. The chain's CDR3 is CASSFMSTGPNEKLFF. DNA for the CDR3: TGTGCCAGCAGTTTCATGAGTACAGGCCCTAATGAAAAACTGTTTTTT.

This chain uses TRBV10-3 with TRBJ1-2; D not certain. This CDR3 is built from 15 residues. V shed 7 bases and J shed 6 bases, with 21 bases lying between them. CDR1 ENHRY and CDR2 SYGVKD come from the germline V gene. CDR3 in DNA: TGTGCCATCACCTTCTTGTTGGAGTTGAAGAATGGCTACACCTTC. The encoded protein is CAITFLLELKNGYTF.

This clonotype was detected ten times or more. This chain uses TRBV12-3 or TRBV12-4 with TRBJ2-7, with D unresolved. This CDR3 spans 12 amino acids. Trimming stripped 2 bases from V and 1 base from J, with 3 bases between. In nucleotides, the CDR3 is TGTGCCAGCAGTTTATATTCCTACGAGCAGTACTTC. This sequence encodes CASSLYSYEQYF.

V is TRBV29-1 and J is TRBJ1-3, with D tentatively TRBD1 (6 bases). This CDR3 spans 14 amino acids. Trimming shortened V by 8 bases and J by 0 bases, and 14 bases separated the two germline ends. The germline V gene encodes CDR1 SQVTM and CDR2 ANQGSEA. CDR3 amino acids: CSSETGSSGNTIYF. The CDR3 DNA sequence: TGCAGCAGTGAAACAGGGAGCTCTGGAAACACCATATATTTT.

The J gene is TRBJ2-2, the V gene TRBV20-1; possible D gene TRBD2, 5 bases. CDR3 size: 17 residues. V was cut by 2 bases and J by 0 bases, with 16 bases left in between. Germline V gene data show CDR1 as DFQATT and CDR2 as SNEGSKA (reference sequence). CDR3 residues: CSARNARGFANTGELFF. In DNA, the CDR3 is TGCAGTGCTAGAAATGCTCGGGGATTCGCGAACACCGGGGAGCTGTTTTTT.

The V call is TRBV20-1, the J call TRBJ1-2, with D perhaps TRBD1 (6 bases). The V gene lost 8 bases and the J gene lost 6 bases, with 13 bases spanning the gap. Germline-derived CDR1 and CDR2 are DFQATT and SNEGSKA (reference sequence). The CDR3 sequence is 11 residues long. The CDR3 loop is CSLQGGNGYTF. In DNA, the CDR3 is TGCAGTTTACAGGGAGGGAATGGCTACACCTTC.

The rearrangement joins TRBV12-3 or TRBV12-4 to TRBJ1-6; 8 bases map to TRBD1. The junction had 6 bases not matched to a gene; V was cut back by 6 bases and J by 8 bases. The CDR3 runs to 14 residues. CDR3 region: CASSNGTGYSPLHF. The CDR3 DNA is TGTGCCAGCAGCAACGGGACAGGTTATTCACCCCTCCACTTT.

The rearrangement joins TRBV6-5 to TRBJ2-7; 7 nucleotides align to TRBD2. Trimming cost V 5 bases and J 0 bases; bases outside gene matches: 13. The CDR3 has 17 residues. The germline gives CDR1 MNHEY, CDR2 SVGAGI. The CDR3 here is CASSEPLGGRTSYEQYF. The CDR3 nucleotides are TGTGCCAGCAGTGAACCCCTTGGCGGGAGAACCTCCTACGAGCAGTACTTC.

This clonotype was counted a few times. V gene TRBV5-1 combines with J gene TRBJ2-6; D is possibly TRBD1 (6 bases). The CDR3 contains 17 residues. Between the trimmed V and J ends, which lost 5 bases and 0 bases, there was a span of 15 bases. Germline CDR1 and CDR2: SGHRS and YFSETQ. CDR3 protein: CASSTSTGFSGANVLTF. Written as DNA, the CDR3 is TGCGCCAGCAGTACCTCCACAGGGTTCTCTGGGGCCAACGTCCTGACTTTC. The full variable domain, with the rest looked up from reference TRBV5-1 and TRBJ2-6, is KAGVTQTPRYLIKTRGQQVTLSCSPISGHRSVSWYQQTPGQGLQFLFEYFSETQRNKGNFPGRFSGRQFSNSRSEMNVSTLELGDSALYLCASSTSTGFSGANVLTFGAGSRLTVL.

The rearrangement links TRBV25-1 to TRBJ1-4; D not resolved. Germline V gives CDR1 MGHDK, CDR2 SYGVNS. V gave up 5 bases and J gave up 8 bases, with 12 bases separating them. The CDR3 is 13 residues long. The CDR3 here is CASSRWGGEKLFF. The CDR3, as DNA: TGTGCCAGCAGTCGGTGGGGTGGAGAAAAACTGTTTTTT.

V and J are TRBV3-1 and TRBJ2-7, with D tentatively TRBD2 (5 bases). Trimming left V 3 bases short and J 6 bases short, with 21 bases between. There are 16 residues in the CDR3. Germline CDR1 reads LGHDT; CDR2 reads YNNKEL (reference sequence). CDR3 coding DNA: TGTGCCAGCAGCCACGGTGAGGTGCTCGGGATTGGCGAGCAGTACTTC. Translation: CASSHGEVLGIGEQYF.

The table lists this clonotype with a few counts. The chain employs TRBV29-1 and TRBJ2-6; D is unclear. The CDR3 is made up of 13 amino acids. The V gene lost 3 bases and the J gene lost 0 bases, with 3 bases spanning the gap. Germline V gene lookup returns CDR1 SQVTM and CDR2 ANQGSEA. The CDR3 sequence: CSVDPSGANVLTF. CDR3 nucleotides: TGCAGCGTTGACCCCTCTGGGGCCAACGTCCTGACTTTC. Together with reference TRBV29-1 and TRBJ2-6, the CDR3 gives the full variable domain: SAVISQKPSRDICQRGTSLTIQCQVDSQVTMMFWYRQQPGQSLTLIATANQGSEATYESGFVIDKFPISRPNLTFSTLTVSNMSPEDSSIYLCSVDPSGANVLTFGAGSRLTVL.

About this clonotype: Compared with germline, one end of the junction differs, possibly owing to a read error. J is TRBJ2-7 and V is TRBV20-1; a weak D match, TRBD2 (6 bases). This CDR3 has 14 amino acids. CDR1 is DFQATT, CDR2 SNEGSKA, per germline (reference sequence). As DNA, the CDR3 is TGCAGTGCCACCTCACCCCTTAGCGGCTACGAGCACTACTTC. This gives the protein CSATSPLSGYEHYF.

The table lists this clonotype with many counts. The chain has TRBV20-1 and TRBJ1-6; 9 bases align to TRBD1. V shed 4 bases and J 8 bases; nucleotides not matched to a gene: 3. Germline lookup yields CDR1 DFQATT and CDR2 SNEGSKA (reference sequence). The CDR3 has 13 amino acids. CDR3 sequence reads: CSAKQGADSPLHF. Here the CDR3 DNA reads TGCAGTGCTAAACAGGGGGCTGATTCACCCCTCCACTTT.

This clonotype was observed at least ten times. The chain joins TRBV11-2 to TRBJ2-5, with D perhaps matching TRBD1 (5 bases). Germline-derived CDR1 and CDR2 are SGHAT and FQNNGV. Between the trimmed V and J ends, which lost 3 bases and 2 bases, there was a span of 10 bases. CDR3 length: 14 residues. CDR3 sequence reads: CASSFRQYQETQYF. The CDR3 nucleotides are TGTGCCAGCAGCTTCCGACAGTATCAAGAGACCCAGTACTTC.